This paragraph covers one TCR beta chain sequence. Its antigen remains unidentified. The data originate from a study of T cells in localized non-small cell lung cancer. TCRdb's table, derived via immunoSEQ multiplex PCR, lists solely in-frame clones and lacks some. The repertoire holds 75,000 to 80,000 clones, with 80% as singletons. The CDR3 covers 15 residues. The V gene lost 0 bases and the J gene lost 1 base, with 9 bases spanning the gap. Germline lookup yields CDR1 MNHNS and CDR2 SASEGT. General observations from the study: In adjacent lung, a median about 50 of the top 100 tumor clones were found. Higher blood T cell density tracked longer overall survival. Highest T cell clonality was seen in uninvolved adjacent lung, surpassing that measured in tumor.

The chain joins TRBV6-1 to TRBJ1-1; D not resolved. The TCR was taken from a female donor older than 55 with stage I lung adenocarcinoma. The sample in question was peripheral blood, obtained before any cancer treatment. The CDR3 bases are TGTGCCAGCAGTGAAGCGCTCGGACCGAACACTGAAGCTTTCTTT. Protein sequence: CASSEALGPNTEAFF.